These T cell receptor beta chains were read from a single sample in a study of blood T cell repertoires in COVID-19. TCRdb keeps only in-frame clones here, not all; method: immunoSEQ multiplex PCR. This table holds a few hundred thousand clones, around 86% found once. The sample consisted of peripheral blood. These receptors were collected from a man younger than 40 who had recovered from COVID-19. The CDR3 runs from the conserved cysteine through the conserved F or W. D genes are given only for firm matches. Some rows have no size entry. The others give once, few or many, or a class for an expanded clone.

V: TRBV6-5; J: TRBJ2-2; size: once; D: -; DNA: TGTGCCAGCAGGGGACACCCGAACACCGGGGAGCTGTTTTTT; CDR3: CASRGHPNTGELFF
V: TRBV27; J: TRBJ1-6; size: -; D: TRBD1; DNA: TGTGCCAGCAGTTTAGTGCAGGGGGCTGCTAATTCACCCCTCCACTTT; CDR3: CASSLVQGAANSPLHF
V: TRBV29-1; J: TRBJ2-2; size: -; D: -; DNA: TGCAGCGCAGCCCGTGGCACCGGGGAGCTGTTTTTT; CDR3: CSAARGTGELFF
V: TRBV18; J: TRBJ2-3; size: -; D: -; DNA: TGTGCCAGCTCACCCGTACTTGAAAGCACAGATACGCAGTATTTT; CDR3: CASSPVLESTDTQYF
V: TRBV29-1; J: TRBJ2-3; size: -; D: TRBD2; DNA: TGCAGCGTTGTCCTAGCGGGGGGGCATACGCAGTATTTT; CDR3: CSVVLAGGHTQYF
V: TRBV4-2; J: TRBJ2-1; size: few; D: TRBD2; DNA: TGTGCCAGCAGCCAAGGCGTGGAGGGAGGGAGTGAGCAGTTCTTC; CDR3: CASSQGVEGGSEQFF
V: TRBV7-2; J: TRBJ2-2; size: -; D: -; DNA: TGTGCCAGCAGCTTAGTTGGGGCAGAGAAAGGGTACGGGGAGCTGTTTTTT; CDR3: CASSLVGAEKGYGELFF
V: TRBV6-5; J: TRBJ1-3; size: -; D: -; DNA: TGTGCCAGCAGTTCCCGACGGGAATTTGTAAACACCATATATTTT; CDR3: CASSSRREFVNTIYF
V: TRBV28; J: TRBJ1-6; size: -; D: TRBD1; DNA: TGTGCCAGCAGTAGGGGGACAGCCTATAATTCACCCCTCCACTTT; CDR3: CASSRGTAYNSPLHF
V: TRBV5-5; J: TRBJ2-4; size: -; D: TRBD2; DNA: TGTGCCAGCAGCTTGTTCCCTAGCGGGGGACCTTGGTACTTC; CDR3: CASSLFPSGGPWYF
V: TRBV6-1; J: TRBJ1-5; size: -; D: TRBD1; DNA: TGTGCCAGCAGTGTCGGCCCCGATCCGACAGGGGGCTCTCAGCCCCAGCATTTT; CDR3: CASSVGPDPTGGSQPQHF
V: TRBV2; J: TRBJ2-1; size: -; D: TRBD2; DNA: TGTGCCAGCAGGCTGGGGGCGGGGGGTTACAATGAGCAGTTCTTC; CDR3: CASRLGAGGYNEQFF
V: TRBV19; J: TRBJ2-5; size: -; D: -; DNA: TGTGCCAGTAGTATTACGGCGGCCCAAGAGACCCAGTACTTC; CDR3: CASSITAAQETQYF
V: TRBV9; J: TRBJ1-4; size: -; D: -; DNA: TGTGCCAGCAGCGTCGGACAGCAACCAACTAATGAAAAACTGTTTTTT; CDR3: CASSVGQQPTNEKLFF
V: TRBV3-1/TRBV3-2; J: TRBJ2-2; size: -; D: -; DNA: TGTGCCAGCAGCCCTTCCTCGGGGGGCCCTAACACCGGGGAGCTGTTTTTT; CDR3: CASSPSSGGPNTGELFF
V: TRBV3-1/TRBV3-2; J: TRBJ1-2; size: once; D: -; DNA: TGTGCCAGCAGCCAAGAAGGGGCCACCGAATTC; CDR3: CASSQEGATEF
V: TRBV4-2; J: TRBJ1-6; size: -; D: TRBD1; DNA: TGTGCCAGCAGCCAGATACAGGGGGCTTCACCCCTCCACTTT; CDR3: CASSQIQGASPLHF
V: TRBV5-1; J: TRBJ2-2; size: -; D: TRBD1; DNA: TGCGCCAGCAGAACCGGGACAGGGGACACCGGGGAGCTGTTTTTT; CDR3: CASRTGTGDTGELFF
V: TRBV4-2; J: TRBJ2-2; size: -; D: -; DNA: TGTGCCAGCAGCCAAACGGAGGGGCCCCTCGGGGAGCTGTTTTTT; CDR3: CASSQTEGPLGELFF
V: TRBV4-2; J: TRBJ1-2; size: few; D: -; DNA: TGTGCCAGCAGCCCGGGATCTAACTATGGCTACACCTTC; CDR3: CASSPGSNYGYTF
V: TRBV28; J: TRBJ1-2; size: few; D: TRBD1; DNA: TGTGCCAGCAGCCCTGCTCCGGGACAGTCCCGGTTAGGCTACACCTTC; CDR3: CASSPAPGQSRLGYTF
V: TRBV19; J: TRBJ1-5; size: -; D: -; DNA: TGTGCCAGTAGTTCAGGGGTTGGACAGCCCCAGCATTTT; CDR3: CASSSGVGQPQHF
V: TRBV3-1/TRBV3-2; J: TRBJ2-3; size: -; D: -; DNA: TGTGCCAGCAGCCAAATGCTAACCGATACGCAGTATTTT; CDR3: CASSQMLTDTQYF
V: TRBV2; J: TRBJ2-1; size: -; D: -; DNA: TGTGCCAGCAGTGGATCGGACAATGAGCAGTTCTTC; CDR3: CASSGSDNEQFF
V: TRBV18; J: TRBJ2-3; size: -; D: TRBD1; DNA: TGTGCCAGCTCACCACGAGTTGGACAGGGCATCACAGATACGCAGTATTTT; CDR3: CASSPRVGQGITDTQYF
V: TRBV3-1/TRBV3-2; J: TRBJ2-5; size: -; D: TRBD2; DNA: TGTGCCAGCAGCCGGACTAGCGCAGAGACCCAGTACTTC; CDR3: CASSRTSAETQYF
V: TRBV18; J: TRBJ1-5; size: -; D: -; DNA: TGTGCCAGCTCTCCCAAACGGCTCGACAGGAGCAATCAGCCCCAGCATTTT; CDR3: CASSPKRLDRSNQPQHF